Listed here is a single T cell receptor beta chain. The antigen remains undetermined. The PCR had 60 Vbeta and 13 Jbeta primers. The data were produced by immunoSEQ multiplex PCR, yet TCRdb's version contains in-frame clones alone and is incomplete. The repertoire holds around 130,000 clones, with about 62% as singletons. These data belong to a study of cytomegalovirus exposure and HLA in healthy donors. Whole-study findings and limits: In vitro testing confirmed a few CMV-associated chains as specific for CMV antigens. The study put under 200 TCR beta chains on its list as cytomegalovirus-associated. Among the most significant clusters, several appeared linked to common viral pathogens in a later analysis.

V gave up 7 bases and J gave up 7 bases; unmatched junction bases: 10. The germline V gene encodes CDR1 SQVTM and CDR2 ANQGSEA. There are 12 residues in the CDR3. Sequencing was performed on PBMCs. This sequence joins TRBV29-1 and TRBJ2-7; 7 bases are a match to TRBD1. This clonotype was sampled from a woman aged 40 to 49 in good health and CMV-seropositive. Here the CDR3 reads CSAYRGTGEQYF. The CDR3 nucleotides read TGCAGCGCCTACAGGGGAACGGGGGAGCAGTACTTC.